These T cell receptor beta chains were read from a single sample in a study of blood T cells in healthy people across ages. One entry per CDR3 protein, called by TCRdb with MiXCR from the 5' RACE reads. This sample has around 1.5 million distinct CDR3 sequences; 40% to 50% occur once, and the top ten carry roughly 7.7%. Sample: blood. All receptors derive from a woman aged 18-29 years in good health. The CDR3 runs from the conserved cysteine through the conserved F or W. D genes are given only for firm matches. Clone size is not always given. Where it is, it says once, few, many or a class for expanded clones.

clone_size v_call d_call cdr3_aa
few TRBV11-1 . CASSSSWKYGTGELFF
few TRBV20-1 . CSALVGLLYNEQFF
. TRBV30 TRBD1 CAAGQGNGNTIYF
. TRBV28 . CASSLPGLGEETQYF
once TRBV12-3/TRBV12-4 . CASSLRGVGGFTEAFF
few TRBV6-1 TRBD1 CASSDPDRVKFF
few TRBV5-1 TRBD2 CASSPTTSAQGNEQFF
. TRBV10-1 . CASSAGSSGTDTQYF
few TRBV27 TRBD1 CASSTGTGVGETQYF
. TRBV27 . CASSTSNQPQHF
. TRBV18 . CASSPNKDQPQHF
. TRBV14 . CASSHVGRNQETQYF
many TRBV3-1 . CASSLQTDTQYF
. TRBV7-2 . CASSLLPFGTEAFF
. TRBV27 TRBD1 CASRGKPLGQGAYNSPLHF
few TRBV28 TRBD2 CASPPSSGDYNEQFF
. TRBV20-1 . CSASEFGSTDTQYF
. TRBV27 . CASSLLGSGDEKLFF
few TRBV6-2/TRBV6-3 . CASSYDRTYGYTF
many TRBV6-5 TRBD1 CASRPGTGNLGSYTF
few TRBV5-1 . CASSPPLEERPAYGYTF
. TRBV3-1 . CASSQYSGATQETQYF
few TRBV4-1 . CASSPLTTSSYNEQFF
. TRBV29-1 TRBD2 CSVAPAGGSTDTQYF
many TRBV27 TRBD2 CASRASGGPYEQYF
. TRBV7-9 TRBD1 CASSSYGTGNQPQHF
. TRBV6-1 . CASLVVGEQFF
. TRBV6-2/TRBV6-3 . CASRTVNEQFF
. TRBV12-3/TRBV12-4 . CASSLVYYEQYF
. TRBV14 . CASSQAQNTDTQYF
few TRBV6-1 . CASSDLSGRSYNEQFF
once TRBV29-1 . CSVASGTDYGYTF
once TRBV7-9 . CASSDGQKATGSNQPQHF
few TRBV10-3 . CAISESGGKSYEQYF
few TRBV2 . CASSEWRGTNNEQFF
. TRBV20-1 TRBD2 CSARDGSGIYEQYF
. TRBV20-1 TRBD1 CSARETGGRYGYTF
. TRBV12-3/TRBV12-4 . CASTRGFSETQYF
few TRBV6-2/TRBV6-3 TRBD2 CASTPIPASGDLSSYNEQFF
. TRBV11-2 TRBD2 CASRRTSGRAYYTQYF
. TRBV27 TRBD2 CASSSVAGGLAKNIQYF
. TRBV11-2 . CASSLVRGYNEQYF
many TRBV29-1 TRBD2 CSVRGGGNNEQFF
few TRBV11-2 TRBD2 CASSPGLAGEAEQFF
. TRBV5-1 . CASTSWTAPDTQYF
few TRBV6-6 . CASSDGLEGGYTF
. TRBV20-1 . CSAREGIDYTF
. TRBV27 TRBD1 CASITTDRNYGYTF
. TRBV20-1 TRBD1 CSAMRQGRGTDTQYF
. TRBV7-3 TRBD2 CASSFIPSGGYNEQYF